One sample yielded the 26 T cell receptor beta chains listed below, sequenced in a study of OX40 agonist ivuxolimab in advanced cancers. Data came from immunoSEQ multiplex PCR; TCRdb stores just in-frame clones and leaves some out. The table records 95,000 to 150,000 clones, about 94% of them present only once. Sequences were derived from CD4+ or CD8+ T cells sorted from blood, sampled in a trial of the OX40 agonist ivuxolimab. Receptors were obtained from an adult with an advanced solid tumor such as melanoma, head and neck, liver or kidney cancer.

This sequence joins TRBV28 and TRBJ1-3; TRBD1 matches at 12 bases. This CDR3 contains 16 residues. The junction had 11 bases not matched to a gene; V was cut back by 7 bases and J by 7 bases. Germline values: CDR1 MDHEN, CDR2 SYDVKM. CDR3 DNA: TGTGCCAGCAATCTTAGTGGGACAGGGGGCATGAACACCATATATTTT. Its protein is CASNLSGTGGMNTIYF.

This clone has only one observation. The chain is built from TRBV11-2 and TRBJ2-1, with TRBD1 as a possible D gene (5 bases). This CDR3 is 14 amino acids long. From germline, CDR1 is SGHAT and CDR2 FQNNGV. Trimming cost V 0 bases and J 9 bases, with 12 bases left between them. Here the CDR3 reads CASSLDKGISEQFF. CDR3 bases: TGTGCCAGCAGCTTAGATAAGGGGATCAGTGAGCAGTTCTTC.

The gene calls are TRBV21-1 and TRBJ1-2; the table assigns TRBD1, which was not confirmed against the DNA. TRBV21-1 is a known pseudogene. There are 14 residues in the CDR3. This chain's CDR3 is CASSPGQGHYGYTF. In DNA form, the CDR3 reads TGTGCCAGCAGCCCCGGACAGGGGCACTATGGCTACACCTTC.

The chain joins TRBV6-5 to TRBJ2-1, with D perhaps being TRBD1 or TRBD2 (5 bases each). V was clipped by 6 bases and J by 4 bases, with 7 bases between them. CDR3 length equals 12 residues. The germline V gene encodes CDR1 MNHEY and CDR2 SVGAGI. The CDR3 nucleotides read TGTGCCAGCAGCGGGGCTTACAATGAGCAGTTCTTC. This encodes CASSGAYNEQFF.

The chain carries TRBV28 and TRBJ1-1, with unresolved D. CDR1 is MDHEN, CDR2 SYDVKM, per germline. This CDR3 is built from 15 residues. The germline V and J ends were trimmed by 5 bases and 3 bases, with 16 bases remaining between them. This chain's CDR3 is CASSPGGRLDTEAFF. CDR3 coding DNA: TGTGCCAGCAGTCCGGGCGGGAGACTAGACACTGAAGCTTTCTTT.

This clone was recorded only once. The rearrangement joins TRBV7-9 to TRBJ2-7; 8 bases align to TRBD1. V dropped 5 bases and J dropped 3; count of bases not matched to a gene: 6. Germline-derived CDR1 and CDR2 are SEHNR and FQNEAQ (reference sequence). CDR3 length equals 14 residues. The CDR3 nucleotides are TGTGCCAGCAGCGTTACAGGGGGGCTCTACGAGCAGTACTTC. It translates to CASSVTGGLYEQYF.

This clone was found once. The V and J genes are TRBV28 and TRBJ2-3; 9 bases are a match to TRBD2. The germline CDR1 and CDR2 sequences are MDHEN and SYDVKM. J gave up 1 base and V 7 bases, and 6 bases lay outside the gene matches. This CDR3 comprises 15 residues. CDR3 region: CASTTSGSGTDTQYF. The CDR3 DNA is TGTGCCAGCACGACTAGCGGATCTGGCACAGATACGCAGTATTTT.

V usage is TRBV19 and J usage is TRBJ2-5, with D perhaps TRBD2 (6 bases). The CDR3 consists of 13 residues. V lost 10 bases to trimming and J lost 5 bases, with 17 bases between them. Germline V lookup: CDR1 LNHDA, CDR2 SQIVND (reference sequence). CDR3 sequence: CATRPRAGETQYF. CDR3 in DNA: TGTGCCACGAGACCTAGGGCGGGGGAGACCCAGTACTTC.

This rearrangement joins TRBV28 to TRBJ2-1; TRBD2 might be the D (6 bases). Trimming left V 6 bases short and J 7 bases short, with 25 bases between. CDR1 is MDHEN and CDR2 is SYDVKM in the germline V gene. The CDR3 is made up of 17 amino acids. The CDR3 region has the DNA TGTGCCAGCAGCGCCCCCGGGACTTCAACCTACCGGAATGAGCAGTTCTTC. It specifies CASSAPGTSTYRNEQFF. Looking up the rest from reference TRBV28 and TRBJ2-1 gives the full variable domain: DVKVTQSSRYLVKRTGEKVFLECVQDMDHENMFWYRQDPGLGLRLIYFSYDVKMKEKGDIPEGYSVSREKKERFSLILESASTNQTSMYLCASSAPGTSTYRNEQFFGPGTRLTVL.

This chain links TRBV2 with TRBJ2-2; 7 bases are a match to TRBD1. The CDR3 runs to 15 residues. Germline CDR1 and CDR2: SNHLY and FYNNEI. V was pared by 5 bases and J by 6 bases, with 9 bases of the junction left unmatched. CDR3 sequence reads: CASSYQTGHPGELFF. CDR3 bases: TGTGCCAGCAGTTATCAGACAGGGCACCCCGGGGAGCTGTTTTTT.

The chain combines TRBV28 with TRBJ2-1, with a weak D call TRBD2 (5 bases). Trimming pared 0 bases from V and 14 bases from J, leaving 11 bases between. The CDR3 sequence is 12 residues long. Germline CDR1 MDHEN, CDR2 SYDVKM. Here the CDR3 DNA reads TGTGCCAGCAGTTTATGCCGGTGGCGGGAGTTCTTC. The encoded protein is CASSLCRWREFF.

This chain uses TRBV5-8 with TRBJ2-3; D is perhaps TRBD1 (5 bases). V lost 2 bases and J 4 bases, leaving 11 bases between the germline ends. Germline V gives CDR1 SGHTS, CDR2 YDEGEE. This CDR3 is 14 amino acids long. The CDR3: CASSFQGSADTQYF. CDR3 sequence (DNA): TGTGCCAGCAGCTTTCAGGGTTCTGCAGATACGCAGTATTTT.

The chain employs TRBV2 and TRBJ2-5; D remains ambiguous. The CDR3 length is 16 residues. Per germline, CDR1 SNHLY and CDR2 FYNNEI. Between the trimmed V and J ends, which lost 0 bases and 5 bases, there was a span of 16 bases. The CDR3 reads CASSEAPLFGSETQYF. The CDR3 DNA reads as TGTGCCAGCAGTGAAGCTCCTCTATTCGGCTCGGAGACCCAGTACTTC.

This chain links TRBV18 with TRBJ1-6, with 9 bases matching TRBD1. This CDR3 comprises 15 residues. Germline CDR1 is KGHSH and CDR2 is LQKENI. V was pared by 5 bases and J by 7 bases, with 6 bases of the junction left unmatched. The CDR3 DNA reads TGTGCCAGCTCATCTGGACAGGGGAGCAATTCACCCCTCCACTTT. Translated: CASSSGQGSNSPLHF.

DNA of the CDR3: TGTGCCAGCAGCTTCTGGGACAGGATAAACTATGGCTACACCTTC. Its translation: CASSFWDRINYGYTF. The chain links TRBV5-6 to TRBJ1-2; 8 nucleotides agree with TRBD1. Trimming took 2 bases from V and 2 from J; bases not matched to a gene: 5. CDR3 size: 15 residues. Looked up from germline, CDR1 is SGHDT and CDR2 is YYEEEE.

The rearrangement links TRBV6-5 to TRBJ2-7, with D perhaps TRBD1 (5 bases). CDR3 length equals 12 residues. Germline CDR1 and CDR2: MNHEY and SVGAGI. V was shortened by 5 bases and J by 5 bases, with 10 bases between the two germline ends. In DNA, the CDR3 is TGTGCCAGCAGTCGTACAGGAAACGAGCAGTACTTC. Translating gives CASSRTGNEQYF.

The chain is built from TRBV6-1 and TRBJ1-5, with D unresolved. The CDR3 has 12 residues. Germline CDR1 and CDR2: MNHNS and SASEGT. Trimming cost V 7 bases and J 8 bases, with 12 bases left between them. CDR3 loop: CASNRPFEPQHF. The CDR3 region has the DNA TGTGCCAGCAACAGACCATTCGAGCCCCAGCATTTT.

This clone appeared once. Germline and junction disagree at one end, which may indicate a read error. The V call is TRBV7-9, the J call TRBJ2-3, with D tentatively TRBD2 (5 bases). CDR1 SEHNR and CDR2 FQNEAQ come from the germline V gene (reference sequence). The CDR3 extends over 14 amino acids. The CDR3 is CASSLAAPTDTQYF. The CDR3 nucleotides are TGTGCCAGCAGCCTAGCCGCCCCCACAGATACGCAGTATTTT. The entire variable domain, with the rest obtained from reference TRBV7-9 and TRBJ2-3, is as follows: DTGVSQNPRHKITKRGQNVTFRCDPISEHNRLYWYRQTLGQGPEFLTYFQNEAQLEKSRLLSDRFSAERPKGSFSTLEIQRTEQGDSAMYLCASSLAAPTDTQYFGPGTRLTVL.

This sequence joins TRBV9 and TRBJ2-7; D call uncertain. The CDR3 runs to 13 residues. CDR1 and CDR2 from the germline V gene are SGDLS and YYNGEE. V lost 2 bases to trimming and J lost 5 bases, with 11 bases between them. CDR3: CASSVSLLDEQYF. The DNA for the CDR3 is TGTGCCAGCAGCGTTAGCCTGCTAGACGAGCAGTACTTC.

V gene TRBV6-6 combines with J gene TRBJ1-1; TRBD1 matches at 9 bases. CDR3 length: 16 residues. Germline CDR1 reads MNHNY; CDR2 reads SVGAGI (reference sequence). V shed 5 bases, J shed 2 bases, and the junction held 9 bases outside the gene matches. The chain's CDR3 is CASSRGDRAANTEAFF. CDR3 nucleotide sequence: TGTGCCAGCAGTCGCGGGGACAGGGCGGCAAACACTGAAGCTTTCTTT.

The chain couples TRBV11-2 to TRBJ1-2; 7 bases align to TRBD1. Germline CDR1 reads SGHAT; CDR2 reads FQNNGV. The V gene end was trimmed by 3 bases and the J gene end by 3 bases; junction bases not matched to a gene: 7. The CDR3 is 15 residues long. CDR3: CASSFSETGHYGYTF. CDR3 sequence (DNA): TGTGCCAGCAGCTTTTCCGAGACAGGGCACTATGGCTACACCTTC.

The chain uses TRBV25-1 and TRBJ1-2; TRBD1 matches at 9 bases. The trim removed 4 bases at V and 4 bases at J, leaving 10 bases unmatched. CDR3 size: 16 residues. CDR1 and CDR2 from the germline V gene are MGHDK and SYGVNS. In nucleotides, the CDR3 is TGTGCCAGCAGTGGGCCCGGACAGGGGACGGGCTATGGCTACACCTTC. This translates into CASSGPGQGTGYGYTF.

The V and J genes are TRBV6-6 and TRBJ1-5, with D tentatively TRBD1 (6 bases). Germline V gene data show CDR1 as MNHNY and CDR2 as SVGAGI (reference sequence). V dropped 2 bases and J dropped 5 bases, with 13 bases sitting between them. This CDR3 region has 15 residues. DNA for the CDR3: TGTGCCAGCAGTTACGGCCGGGGGCGAGATCAGCCCCAGCATTTT. As protein: CASSYGRGRDQPQHF.

This sequence joins TRBV15 and TRBJ1-4; D may be TRBD1 (6 bases). The CDR3 is made up of 16 amino acids. The V end was cut by 0 bases, the J end by 7 bases, with 15 bases between. Germline CDR1 is LNHNV and CDR2 is YYDKDF (reference sequence). The CDR3 protein is CATSRDGGGALEKLFF. The DNA of the CDR3 is TGTGCCACCAGCAGAGATGGGGGGGGCGCACTTGAAAAACTGTTTTTT.

The CDR3 loop is CASSPGVATWYEQFF. The CDR3 bases are TGTGCCAGCAGCCCCGGGGTAGCTACTTGGTATGAGCAGTTCTTC. The J gene is TRBJ2-1, the V gene TRBV7-8; D is perhaps TRBD2 (5 bases). Looked up from germline, CDR1 is SGHVS and CDR2 is FQNEAQ. The germline V and J ends were trimmed by 5 bases and 8 bases, with 19 bases remaining between them. The CDR3 is 15 amino acids.

The V call is TRBV19, the J call TRBJ2-1, with D perhaps TRBD2 (6 bases). CDR3 length equals 16 residues. The germline CDR1 and CDR2 sequences are LNHDA and SQIVND (reference sequence). Trimming took 8 bases from V and 1 from J, leaving 18 bases between them. The CDR3 protein is CASSNPGRGSYNEQFF. As DNA, the CDR3 is TGTGCCAGTTCCAATCCGGGGCGGGGTTCCTACAATGAGCAGTTCTTC.